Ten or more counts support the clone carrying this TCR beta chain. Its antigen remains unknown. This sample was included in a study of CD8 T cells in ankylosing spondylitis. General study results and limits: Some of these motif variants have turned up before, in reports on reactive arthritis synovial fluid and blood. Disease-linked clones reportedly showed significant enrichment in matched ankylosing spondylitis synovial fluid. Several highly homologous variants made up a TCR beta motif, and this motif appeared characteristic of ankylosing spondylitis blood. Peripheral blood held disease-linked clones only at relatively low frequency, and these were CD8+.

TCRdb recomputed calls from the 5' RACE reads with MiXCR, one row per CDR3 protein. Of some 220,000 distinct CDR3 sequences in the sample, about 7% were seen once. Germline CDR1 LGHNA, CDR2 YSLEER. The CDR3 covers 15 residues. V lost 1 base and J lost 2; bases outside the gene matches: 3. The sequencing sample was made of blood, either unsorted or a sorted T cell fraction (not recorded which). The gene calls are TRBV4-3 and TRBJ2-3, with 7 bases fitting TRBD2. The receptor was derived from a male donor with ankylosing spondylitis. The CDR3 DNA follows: TGCGCCAGCAGCCAAGCGGGAGGTCCCACAGATACGCAGTATTTT. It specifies CASSQAGGPTDTQYF.